This entry concerns a single TCR beta chain. The record originates from a study of blood T cell repertoires in COVID-19. Study in general: Some COVID-19 samples were acute and others convalescent; all came from the United States, Italy and Spain. PBMCs, B-cell-depleted T cells, or T cells were the source of the cDNA or gDNA that made up the material.

Study processing details: The assay estimated nucleated cells by amplifying reference gene primers. Measured with immunoSEQ multiplex PCR; TCRdb has only the in-frame clones, and not every one. V and J calls plus clone size are reproduced from that table; the DNA served to infer D and trimming. The table records roughly 62,000 clones, roughly four fifths of them present only once. The CDR3 is made up of 15 amino acids. V was clipped by 5 bases and J by 4 bases; unmatched bases: 5. CDR1 is SNHLY, CDR2 FYNNEI, per germline. The J gene is TRBJ2-1, the V gene TRBV2, with 10 bases fitting TRBD2. The source of this sequence is a man aged 80 or over with COVID-19, enrolled during active disease. Sequenced: peripheral blood. The CDR3 sequence is CASSRTSGAYNEQFF. The CDR3 nucleotides are TGTGCCAGCAGTCGGACTAGCGGAGCGTACAATGAGCAGTTCTTC.